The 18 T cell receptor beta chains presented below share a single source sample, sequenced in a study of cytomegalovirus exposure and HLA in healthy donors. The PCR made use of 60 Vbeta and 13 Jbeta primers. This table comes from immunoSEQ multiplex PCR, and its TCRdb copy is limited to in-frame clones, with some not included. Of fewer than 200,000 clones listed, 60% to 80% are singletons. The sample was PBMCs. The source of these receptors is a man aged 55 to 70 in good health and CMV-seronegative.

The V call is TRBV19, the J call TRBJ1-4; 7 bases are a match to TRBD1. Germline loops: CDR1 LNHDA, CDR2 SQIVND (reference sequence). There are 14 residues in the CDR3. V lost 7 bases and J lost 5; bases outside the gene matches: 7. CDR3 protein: CASNFGGQNEKLFF. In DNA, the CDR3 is TGTGCCAGTAATTTCGGGGGACAGAATGAAAAACTGTTTTTT.

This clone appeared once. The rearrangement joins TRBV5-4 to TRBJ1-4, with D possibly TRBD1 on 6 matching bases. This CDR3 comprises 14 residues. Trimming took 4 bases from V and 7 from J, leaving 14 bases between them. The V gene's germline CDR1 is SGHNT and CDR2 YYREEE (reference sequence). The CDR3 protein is CASSAYRAGEKLFF. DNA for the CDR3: TGTGCCAGCAGCGCTTACAGGGCAGGTGAAAAACTGTTTTTT.

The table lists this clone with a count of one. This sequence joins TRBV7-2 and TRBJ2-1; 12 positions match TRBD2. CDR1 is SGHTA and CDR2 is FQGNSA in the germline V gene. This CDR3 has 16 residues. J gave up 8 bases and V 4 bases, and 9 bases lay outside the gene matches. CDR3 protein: CASSSRLAGVMYEQFF. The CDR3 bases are TGTGCCAGCAGCTCAAGACTAGCGGGAGTGATGTATGAGCAGTTCTTC. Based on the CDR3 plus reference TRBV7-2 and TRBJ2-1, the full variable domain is GAGVSQSPSNKVTEKGKDVELRCDPISGHTALYWYRQSLGQGLEFLIYFQGNSAPDKSGLPSDRFSAERTGGSVSTLTIQRTQQEDSAVYLCASSSRLAGVMYEQFFGPGTRLTVL.

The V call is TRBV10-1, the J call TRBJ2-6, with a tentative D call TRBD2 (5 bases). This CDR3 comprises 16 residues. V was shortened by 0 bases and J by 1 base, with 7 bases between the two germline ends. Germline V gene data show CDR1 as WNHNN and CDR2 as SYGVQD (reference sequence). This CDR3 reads CASSESRGSGANVLTF. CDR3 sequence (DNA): TGCGCCAGCAGTGAGTCTCGGGGATCTGGGGCCAACGTCCTGACTTTC.

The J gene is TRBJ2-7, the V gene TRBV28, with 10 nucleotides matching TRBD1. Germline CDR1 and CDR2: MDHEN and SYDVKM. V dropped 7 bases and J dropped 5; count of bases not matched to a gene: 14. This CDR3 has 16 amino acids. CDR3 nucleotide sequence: TGTGCCAGCAAAAACCGGGACAGGGGTCTGCTGAACGAGCAGTACTTC. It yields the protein CASKNRDRGLLNEQYF.

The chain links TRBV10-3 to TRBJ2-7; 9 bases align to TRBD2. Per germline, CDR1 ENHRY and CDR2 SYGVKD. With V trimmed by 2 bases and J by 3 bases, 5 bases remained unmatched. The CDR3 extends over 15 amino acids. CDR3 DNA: TGTGCCATCAGTGAGCCGACTAGCGGATACTACGAGCAGTACTTC. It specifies CAISEPTSGYYEQYF.

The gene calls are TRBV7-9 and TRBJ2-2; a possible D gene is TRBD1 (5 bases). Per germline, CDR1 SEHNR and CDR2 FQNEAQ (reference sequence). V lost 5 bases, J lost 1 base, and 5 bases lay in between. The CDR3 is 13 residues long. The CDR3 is CASSGQNTGELFF. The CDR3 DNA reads TGTGCCAGCAGCGGACAGAACACCGGGGAGCTGTTTTTT.

The CDR3: CASRRVGSNTEAFF. The CDR3 DNA sequence: TGTGCCAGCAGGAGAGTCGGTTCGAACACTGAAGCTTTCTTT. This sequence joins TRBV2 and TRBJ1-1; unclear D gene. The CDR3 totals 14 residues. Trimming took 6 bases from V and 1 from J, leaving 12 bases between them. In germline, CDR1 is SNHLY, CDR2 FYNNEI.

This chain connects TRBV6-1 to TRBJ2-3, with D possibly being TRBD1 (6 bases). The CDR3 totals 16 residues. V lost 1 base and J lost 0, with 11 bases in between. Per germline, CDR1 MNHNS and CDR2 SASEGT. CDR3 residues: CASSEVWGRSTDTQYF. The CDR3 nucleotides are TGTGCCAGCAGTGAAGTATGGGGGCGGAGCACAGATACGCAGTATTTT.

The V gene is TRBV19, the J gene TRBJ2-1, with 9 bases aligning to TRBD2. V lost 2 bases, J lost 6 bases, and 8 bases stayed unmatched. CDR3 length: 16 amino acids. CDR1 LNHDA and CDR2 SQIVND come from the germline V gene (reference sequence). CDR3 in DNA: TGTGCCAGTAGTATACGAGCTAGCGGGATCCCCAATGAGCAGTTCTTC. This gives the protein CASSIRASGIPNEQFF.

The CDR3 coding sequence is TGCGCCAGCCACAACCGGGAACAGGGGGCTGCAGGGGCCAACGTCCTGACTTTC. This translates into CASHNREQGAAGANVLTF. The rearrangement uses TRBV4-1 and TRBJ2-6; 9 nucleotides line up with TRBD1. CDR3 length: 18 amino acids. V was clipped by 8 bases and J by 4 bases; unmatched bases: 15. Per germline, CDR1 MGHRA and CDR2 YSYEKL.

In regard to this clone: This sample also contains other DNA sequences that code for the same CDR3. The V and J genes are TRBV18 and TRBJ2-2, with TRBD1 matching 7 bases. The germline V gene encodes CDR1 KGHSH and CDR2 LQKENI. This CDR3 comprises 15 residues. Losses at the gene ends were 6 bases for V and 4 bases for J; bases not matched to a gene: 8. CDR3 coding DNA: TGTGCCAGCTCGCGAGGGACAGAAGTCACCGGGGAGCTGTTTTTT. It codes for CASSRGTEVTGELFF.

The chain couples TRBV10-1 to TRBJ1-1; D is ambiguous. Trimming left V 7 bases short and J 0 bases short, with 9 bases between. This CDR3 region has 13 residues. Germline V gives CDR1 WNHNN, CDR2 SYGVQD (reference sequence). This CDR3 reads CASTKTLNTEAFF. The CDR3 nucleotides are TGCGCCAGCACCAAGACATTGAACACTGAAGCTTTCTTT.

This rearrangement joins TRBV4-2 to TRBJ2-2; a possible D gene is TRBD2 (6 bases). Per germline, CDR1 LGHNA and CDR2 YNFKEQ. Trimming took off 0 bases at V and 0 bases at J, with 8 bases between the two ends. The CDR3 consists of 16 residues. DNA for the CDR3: TGTGCCAGCAGCCAAGATGGGGGGTCGAACACCGGGGAGCTGTTTTTT. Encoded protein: CASSQDGGSNTGELFF.

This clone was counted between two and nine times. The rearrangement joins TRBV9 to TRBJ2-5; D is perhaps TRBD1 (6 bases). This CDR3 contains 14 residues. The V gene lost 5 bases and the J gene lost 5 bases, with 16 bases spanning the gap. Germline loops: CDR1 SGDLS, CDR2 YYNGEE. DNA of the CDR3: TGTGCCAGCAGTGCTCGATGGGGGCTGGAGACCCAGTACTTC. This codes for CASSARWGLETQYF.

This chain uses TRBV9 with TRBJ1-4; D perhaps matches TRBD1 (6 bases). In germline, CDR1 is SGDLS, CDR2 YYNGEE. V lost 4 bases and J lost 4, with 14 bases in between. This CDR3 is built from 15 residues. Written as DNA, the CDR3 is TGTGCCAGCAGCTTCCGGGACACAGATAATGAAAAACTGTTTTTT. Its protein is CASSFRDTDNEKLFF. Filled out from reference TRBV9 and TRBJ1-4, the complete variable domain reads DSGVTQTPKHLITATGQRVTLRCSPRSGDLSVYWYQQSLDQGLQFLIQYYNGEERAKGNILERFSAQQFPDLHSELNLSSLELGDSALYFCASSFRDTDNEKLFFGSGTQLSVL.

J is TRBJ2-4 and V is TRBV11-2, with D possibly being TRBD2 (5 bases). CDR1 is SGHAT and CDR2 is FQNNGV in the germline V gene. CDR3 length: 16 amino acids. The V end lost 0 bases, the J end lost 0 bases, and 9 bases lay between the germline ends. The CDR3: CASSLDIAGAKNIQYF. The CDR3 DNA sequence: TGTGCCAGCAGCTTAGACATCGCGGGAGCCAAAAACATTCAGTACTTC.

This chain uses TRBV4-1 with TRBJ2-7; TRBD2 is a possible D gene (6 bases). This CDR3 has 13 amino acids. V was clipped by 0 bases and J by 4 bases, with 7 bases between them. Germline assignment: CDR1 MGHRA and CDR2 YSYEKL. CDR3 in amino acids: CASSQDREYEQYF. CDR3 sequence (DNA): TGCGCCAGCAGCCAAGATCGGGAGTACGAGCAGTACTTC.